Following are 30 T cell receptor beta chains from one sample sequenced in a study of T cell responses to AZD1222 COVID-19 vaccine. Here immunoSEQ multiplex PCR was the method, and the copy in TCRdb shows in-frame clones only, minus some. The repertoire holds roughly 100,000 clones, with 89% as singletons. Sequenced here: peripheral blood, sampled 28 days after the second AZD1222 dose. The source of these receptors is an adult who received the AZD1222 COVID-19 vaccine.

V usage is TRBV19 and J usage is TRBJ2-3; TRBD2 might be the D (6 bases). Deletions cut 5 bases from V and 8 bases from J, with 20 bases between. The CDR3 has 15 amino acids. Germline CDR1 reads LNHDA; CDR2 reads SQIVND (reference sequence). The CDR3 DNA reads as TGTGCCAGTAGTGCGGGGATTCTAGGTTTTATTACGCAGTATTTT. Translating gives CASSAGILGFITQYF.

The V gene is TRBV6-2 or TRBV6-3, the J gene TRBJ1-1; 7 bases are a match to TRBD1. The CDR3 sequence is 14 residues long. The J segment lost 9 bases and the V segment lost 5 bases, leaving 12 bases of the junction unmatched. Germline CDR1 and CDR2: MNHEY and SVGEGT. CDR3 bases: TGTGCCAGCAGTCGGACAGGCCGAGAGCCCAAAGCTTTCTTT. This encodes CASSRTGREPKAFF.

This clone appeared a single time. V is TRBV28 and J is TRBJ1-2, with 7 positions matching TRBD1. This CDR3 region has 15 residues. CDR1 and CDR2 (germline): MDHEN, SYDVKM. V dropped 6 bases and J dropped 1; count of bases not matched to a gene: 8. The CDR3 here is CASSFGTELNYGYTF. In DNA form, the CDR3 reads TGTGCCAGCAGCTTTGGGACAGAGCTTAACTATGGCTACACCTTC.

DNA of the CDR3: TGTGCCAGCAGTCCTCGAAGGGCCGGGGAGCTGTTTTTT. Its protein is CASSPRRAGELFF. The chain is built from TRBV12-3 or TRBV12-4 and TRBJ2-2; D is uncertain. With 5 bases removed from V and 6 bases from J, the gap between germline ends came to 10 bases. This CDR3 is 13 amino acids long.

In DNA form, the CDR3 reads TGTGCCAGCAGACTAGCGGGAGGAATAGAGACCCAGTACTTC. Protein sequence: CASRLAGGIETQYF. The J gene is TRBJ2-5, the V gene TRBV28; 12 bases are a match to TRBD2. CDR3 size: 14 residues. Germline V gene data show CDR1 as MDHEN and CDR2 as SYDVKM. V dropped 6 bases and J dropped 4; count of bases not matched to a gene: 3.

J is TRBJ1-1 and V is TRBV19, with TRBD1 matching 7 bases. Unmatched junction bases numbered 10, after V lost 9 bases and J lost 0 bases. The CDR3 is made up of 15 amino acids. Germline loops: CDR1 LNHDA, CDR2 SQIVND (reference sequence). The CDR3 region is CASHEQGRMNTEAFF. DNA for the CDR3: TGTGCCAGCCACGAACAGGGGCGCATGAACACTGAAGCTTTCTTT.

The rearrangement uses TRBV3-1 (or the pseudogene TRBV3-2) and TRBJ1-1, with no clear D. This CDR3 is 13 amino acids long. The V and J ends lost 3 bases and 7 bases respectively, with 12 bases between them. In germline, CDR1 is LGHDT, CDR2 YNNKEL (reference sequence). The CDR3 DNA follows: TGTGCCAGCAGCCAGCTAAGCGGGATTGAAGCTTTCTTT. Encoded protein: CASSQLSGIEAFF.

This chain connects TRBV6-1 to TRBJ1-1, with D unclear. CDR1 and CDR2 (germline): MNHNS, SASEGT. V was shortened by 3 bases and J by 6 bases, with 17 bases between the two germline ends. This CDR3 region has 15 residues. In DNA form, the CDR3 reads TGTGCCAGCAGTGAGTATAGGACTCAAGCATCTGAAGCTTTCTTT. The encoded protein is CASSEYRTQASEAFF.

The chain carries TRBV18 and TRBJ1-1; 7 nucleotides align to TRBD1. V lost 6 bases and J lost 0; bases outside the gene matches: 10. CDR3 length equals 16 residues. CDR1 is KGHSH, CDR2 LQKENI, per germline. In nucleotides, the CDR3 is TGTGCCAGCTCTCCGACAGGGTCGCCCATGAACACTGAAGCTTTCTTT. Translated: CASSPTGSPMNTEAFF.

This clone appeared once. The CDR3 sequence is CASSLLGPNSPLHF. The CDR3 DNA sequence: TGTGCCAGCAGTTTACTGGGGCCCAATTCACCCCTCCACTTT. The chain combines TRBV27 with TRBJ1-6, with a weak D call TRBD1 (5 bases). V was clipped by 2 bases and J by 7 bases, with 9 bases between them. There are 14 residues in the CDR3. The germline V gene encodes CDR1 MNHEY and CDR2 SMNVEV (reference sequence).

The J gene is TRBJ2-3, the V gene TRBV7-2, with a weak D call TRBD2 (5 bases). CDR1 SGHTA and CDR2 FQGNSA come from the germline V gene. V was trimmed by 8 bases and J by 4 bases, leaving 16 bases between them. This CDR3 has 14 residues. CDR3 protein: CASRQRGPADTQYF. The CDR3 DNA reads TGTGCCAGCCGCCAACGCGGGCCGGCAGATACGCAGTATTTT.

With respect to this clone: One end of the junction does not line up with germline, which may come from a read error. The chain carries TRBV7-2 and TRBJ1-2, with D uncertain. The germline V gene encodes CDR1 SGHTA and CDR2 FQGNSA. This CDR3 has 13 residues. The CDR3 bases are TGTGCAAGCAAGGTTCCGGGTTACTATGGCTACACCTTC. Translated: CASKVPGYYGYTF. Complete variable domain (other parts from reference TRBV7-2 and TRBJ1-2): GAGVSQSPSNKVTEKGKDVELRCDPISGHTALYWYRQSLGQGLEFLIYFQGNSAPDKSGLPSDRFSAERTGGSVSTLTIQRTQQEDSAVYLCASKVPGYYGYTFGSGTRLTVV.

The rearrangement links TRBV7-2 to TRBJ1-1, with TRBD1 as a possible D gene (6 bases). Deletions cut 5 bases from V and 0 bases from J, with 13 bases between. Germline V lookup: CDR1 SGHTA, CDR2 FQGNSA. This CDR3 spans 15 amino acids. This CDR3 reads CASSKGAGVNTEAFF. The CDR3 bases are TGTGCCAGCAGCAAGGGTGCAGGGGTGAACACTGAAGCTTTCTTT.

The rearrangement joins TRBV18 to TRBJ2-3; D is uncertain. Between the trimmed V and J ends, which lost 6 bases and 0 bases, there was a span of 13 bases. The V gene's germline CDR1 is KGHSH and CDR2 LQKENI. The CDR3 spans 15 residues. Here the CDR3 reads CASSQGQTSTDTQYF. The CDR3 coding sequence is TGTGCCAGCTCCCAAGGGCAGACTAGCACAGATACGCAGTATTTT.

The chain combines TRBV15 with TRBJ2-5; D uncertain. This CDR3 has 13 amino acids. V lost 0 bases, J lost 4 bases, and 6 bases lay in between. Germline values: CDR1 LNHNV, CDR2 YYDKDF (reference sequence). The CDR3 coding sequence is TGTGCCACCAGCAGAGATTTGGCAGAGACCCAGTACTTC. Its translation: CATSRDLAETQYF.

On this clone: Distinct nucleotide sequences in the sample also encode this CDR3. V usage is TRBV7-2 and J usage is TRBJ1-1; D unclear. This CDR3 is built from 14 residues. V was clipped by 5 bases and J by 0 bases, with 10 bases between them. Germline V gives CDR1 SGHTA, CDR2 FQGNSA. CDR3 coding DNA: TGTGCCAGCAGCCACCTAACAGTGAACACTGAAGCTTTCTTT. This sequence encodes CASSHLTVNTEAFF.

Points on this clone: At one end the junction does not follow the germline gene, possibly because of a read error. V and J are TRBV7-2 and TRBJ2-1; 9 bases align to TRBD2. The CDR3 contains 11 residues. Germline V CDR1 and CDR2: SGHTA, FQGNSA. CDR3 loop: CASSLAGRQFF. As DNA, the CDR3 is TGTGCCAGCAGCCTAGCGGGACGGCAGTTCTTC.

This sequence joins TRBV5-4 and TRBJ1-1, with TRBD1 as a possible D gene (6 bases). Germline lookup yields CDR1 SGHNT and CDR2 YYREEE (reference sequence). V lost 0 bases, J lost 1 base, and 13 bases lay in between. The CDR3 covers 16 residues. The CDR3 DNA reads TGTGCCAGCAGCTTGGAGGGGGGACACGGGAACACTGAAGCTTTCTTT. Translation gives CASSLEGGHGNTEAFF.

A remark on this clone: This sample includes further DNA sequences coding for the same CDR3. The CDR3 protein is CASIKGNYGYTF. CDR3 nucleotide sequence: TGTGCCAGCATTAAGGGAAACTATGGCTACACCTTC. V is TRBV28 and J is TRBJ1-2; D unresolved. Between the trimmed V and J ends, which lost 7 bases and 2 bases, there was a span of 8 bases. From germline, CDR1 is MDHEN and CDR2 SYDVKM. This CDR3 has 12 residues.

The chain recombines TRBV18 with TRBJ2-7; no firm D call. CDR1 is KGHSH and CDR2 is LQKENI in the germline V gene. V lost 2 bases, J lost 3 bases, and 20 bases lay in between. CDR3 length equals 17 residues. The DNA for the CDR3 is TGTGCCAGCTCACCAGGGCCCCCCCGGATCGGAGTCTACGAGCAGTACTTC. Residues: CASSPGPPRIGVYEQYF.

The chain carries TRBV20-1 and TRBJ1-2; D not resolved. Germline V lookup: CDR1 DFQATT, CDR2 SNEGSKA (reference sequence). CDR3 length: 8 amino acids. In DNA, the CDR3 is TGCGCTAGGGATGGCTACACCTTC. Encoded protein: CARDGYTF.

V and J are TRBV27 and TRBJ2-7; 7 positions match TRBD2. The CDR3 is made up of 17 amino acids. Germline V lookup: CDR1 MNHEY, CDR2 SMNVEV (reference sequence). The V gene end was trimmed by 5 bases and the J gene end by 0 bases; junction bases not matched to a gene: 13. CDR3 nucleotide sequence: TGTGCCAGCAGTCCAACCGGGGAACTAGCGTCCTCCTACGAGCAGTACTTC. Translation gives CASSPTGELASSYEQYF.

The J gene is TRBJ1-1, the V gene TRBV6-1, with TRBD1 matching over 12 bases. CDR1 and CDR2 (germline): MNHNS, SASEGT. The CDR3 length is 15 residues. The junction had 2 bases not matched to a gene; V was cut back by 2 bases and J by 4 bases. The CDR3 region is CASSERDRGLTEAFF. As DNA, the CDR3 is TGTGCCAGCAGTGAAAGGGACAGGGGGCTCACTGAAGCTTTCTTT.

The chain employs TRBV5-1 and TRBJ2-7; no clear D gene. V gave up 0 bases and J gave up 2 bases, with 9 bases separating them. Germline V CDR1 and CDR2: SGHRS, YFSETQ. The CDR3 is 14 residues long. The CDR3 region has the DNA TGCGCCAGCAGCTTGGATATTGGCCCCTACGAGCAGTACTTC. This gives the protein CASSLDIGPYEQYF.

The chain is built from TRBV5-1 and TRBJ1-2; D is uncertain. Trimming left V 4 bases short and J 0 bases short, with 13 bases between. The CDR3 sequence is 15 residues long. Germline V lookup: CDR1 SGHRS, CDR2 YFSETQ. The CDR3 DNA follows: TGCGCCAGCAGCCCGCTAATTCCGTCTAACTATGGCTACACCTTC. Translating it yields CASSPLIPSNYGYTF. The full variable domain, in which reference TRBV5-1 and TRBJ1-2 provide the parts outside the CDR3, is KAGVTQTPRYLIKTRGQQVTLSCSPISGHRSVSWYQQTPGQGLQFLFEYFSETQRNKGNFPGRFSGRQFSNSRSEMNVSTLELGDSALYLCASSPLIPSNYGYTFGSGTRLTVV.

V gene TRBV20-1 combines with J gene TRBJ1-2; D might be TRBD1 (5 bases). The V and J ends lost 3 bases and 2 bases respectively, with 10 bases between them. The germline gives CDR1 DFQATT, CDR2 SNEGSKA (reference sequence). This CDR3 has 13 residues. Written as DNA, the CDR3 is TGCAGTGCTAGTTATCAGGGAAACTATGGCTACACCTTC. It specifies CSASYQGNYGYTF.

This clone is a singleton in its sample. The chain employs TRBV3-1 (or the pseudogene TRBV3-2) and TRBJ1-2; the match to TRBD1 covers 9 bases. Per germline, CDR1 LGHDT and CDR2 YNNKEL (reference sequence). This CDR3 region has 14 residues. Trimming removed 5 bases from V and 5 bases from J; junction bases left unmatched: 6. The CDR3 DNA reads TGTGCCAGCAGCGCCGGGACAGGGCGTTATGGCTACACCTTC. It translates to CASSAGTGRYGYTF.

The chain joins TRBV19 to TRBJ1-5; tentative D call: TRBD1 (5 bases). The germline V gene encodes CDR1 LNHDA and CDR2 SQIVND (reference sequence). The germline V and J ends were trimmed by 1 base and 9 bases, with 16 bases remaining between them. The CDR3 consists of 15 residues. CDR3 sequence: CASSIGQGLFPPQHF. The CDR3 nucleotides read TGTGCCAGTAGTATAGGGCAGGGACTCTTTCCGCCCCAGCATTTT. The whole variable domain, remainder taken from reference TRBV19 and TRBJ1-5, is DGGITQSPKYLFRKEGQNVTLSCEQNLNHDAMYWYRQDPGQGLRLIYYSQIVNDFQKGDIAEGYSVSREKKESFPLTVTSAQKNPTAFYLCASSIGQGLFPPQHFGDGTRLSIL.

The gene calls are TRBV7-3 and TRBJ2-3; D gene ambiguous. The germline CDR1 and CDR2 sequences are SGHTA and FQGTGA. This CDR3 contains 13 residues. V was trimmed by 2 bases and J by 1 base, leaving 4 bases between them. This chain's CDR3 is CASSLGRTDTQYF. The CDR3 nucleotides are TGTGCCAGCAGCTTAGGGCGCACAGATACGCAGTATTTT.

The chain is built from TRBV9 and TRBJ1-5; 10 bases map to TRBD1. Germline CDR1 SGDLS, CDR2 YYNGEE. V was clipped by 0 bases and J by 7 bases; unmatched bases: 4. CDR3 length: 15 amino acids. The CDR3 bases are TGTGCCAGCAGCGTAGGGGACAGGGGTGGGCAGCCCCAGCATTTT. Its protein product is CASSVGDRGGQPQHF. Together with reference TRBV9 and TRBJ1-5, the CDR3 gives the full variable domain: DSGVTQTPKHLITATGQRVTLRCSPRSGDLSVYWYQQSLDQGLQFLIQYYNGEERAKGNILERFSAQQFPDLHSELNLSSLELGDSALYFCASSVGDRGGQPQHFGDGTRLSIL.